These 28 T cell receptor beta chains were sequenced from one sample in a study of tumor-infiltrating lymphocytes in primary liver carcinoma. The template, roughly 0.45 ug total RNA, yielded TCR beta cDNA made with a constant-region primer. What produced the TCR beta libraries was three nested multiplex PCR rounds using slightly modified ARM-PCR. Two initial PCR rounds of about 11 cycles each paired TRBV1-TRBV30 forward primers with a C-beta reverse primer. TCRdb redid the calling of the multiplex PCR reads with MiXCR, one entry per CDR3 protein. The profile covers approximately 88,000 distinct CDR3 sequences, with around 70% appearing a single time and around 25% taken by the ten largest. Unsorted bulk tissue of about 20-31 mg yielded co-extracted RNA and DNA. Sequencing input: tumor-adjacent normal liver tissue. These receptor sequences come from a man aged 40-50 years with primary liver carcinoma and hepatitis B virus infection.

Points on this clonotype: A much larger clone differs by one base, so this may be a read error. This sequence joins TRBV12-3 or TRBV12-4 and TRBJ2-7; tentative D call: TRBD2 (5 bases). The CDR3 is made up of 13 amino acids. Trimming stripped 3 bases from V and 3 bases from J, with 9 bases between. The CDR3 sequence: CASSFEAVYEQYF. The CDR3 DNA follows: TGTGCCAGCAGTTTTGAAGCGGTCTACGAGCAGTACTTC.

Details on this clonotype: This may be a read error: a much more frequent sequence differs by one nucleotide. This chain links TRBV7-8 with TRBJ2-5; D is unclear. Germline loops: CDR1 SGHVS, CDR2 FQNEAQ. Trimming removed 1 base at V and 4 bases at J, with 10 bases between. This CDR3 has 14 residues. CDR3 loop: CASSLDPRLETQYF. In DNA, the CDR3 is TGTGCCAGCAGCTTAGACCCACGGTTAGAGACCCAGTACTTC.

This clonotype was observed at least ten times. The rearrangement uses TRBV21-1 and TRBJ1-5; the listed D gene, TRBD1, was not tested against the DNA. TRBV21-1 is a listed pseudogene. The CDR3 totals 15 residues. This chain's CDR3 is CASSERQLSNQPQHF. In DNA form, the CDR3 reads TGTGCCAGCAGCGAGCGACAGTTGAGCAATCAGCCCCAGCATTTT.

As regards this clonotype: At one of its ends the junction is not consistent with the germline gene, which may arise from a read error. The DNA of the CDR3 is TGCAGCGGTGGGCCCGCCTTCTACAATGAACAGTTCTTC. Translated: CSGGPAFYNEQFF. This chain connects TRBV29-1 to TRBJ2-1, with D unclear. Per the germline V gene, CDR1 is SQVTM and CDR2 is ANQGSEA. CDR3 length equals 13 residues.

This clonotype was seen once. The CDR3 end shows no conserved phenylalanine or tryptophan, and so a read error is likely. The DNA is left out, because the CDR3 cannot be placed on it with certainty; the CDR3 is given as TCRdb lists it. The gene calls are TRBV11-2 and TRBJ1-1. Germline assignment: CDR1 SGHAT and CDR2 FQNNGV. A total of 10 residues make up the CDR3, ends included. The CDR3 protein is CASWGGEAFV.

With respect to this clonotype: Mismatch with germline at one junction end may stem from a read error. The chain uses TRBV30 and TRBJ1-4; 10 nucleotides align to TRBD1. In germline, CDR1 is GTSNPN, CDR2 SVGIG (reference sequence). CDR3 length: 19 residues. CDR3 amino acids: CAWSPPIHGTGVLNEKLLF. CDR3 sequence (DNA): TGTGCCTGGAGCCCCCCCATCCACGGGACAGGGGTCCTTAATGAAAAACTGCTTTTT.

To note about this clonotype: Given the absence of the conserved phenylalanine or tryptophan at the CDR3 end, a read error is likely. The chain uses TRBV11-2 and TRBJ2-3, with D possibly being TRBD2 (7 bases). The CDR3 has 18 amino acids. The germline V gene has CDR1 SGHAT and CDR2 FQNNGV. Deletions cut 2 bases from V and 7 bases from J, with 25 bases between. This CDR3 is CASSLTTRGRAGRYTQYY. In DNA form, the CDR3 reads TGTGCCAGCAGCTTAACTACTAGGGGGAGGGCGGGGCGATATACGCAGTATTAT.

The chain combines TRBV11-1 with TRBJ2-1, with 10 bases lining up with TRBD2. V trimming: 5 bases; J trimming: 8 bases; junction bases outside the gene matches: 9. Looked up from germline, CDR1 is SGHAT and CDR2 is FQDESV (reference sequence). The CDR3 spans 15 residues. CDR3 coding DNA: TGTGCCAGCAGCAGACCAGCGGGAGGGCGCGATGAGCAGTTCTTC. It specifies CASSRPAGGRDEQFF.

Concerning this clonotype itself: One junction end disagrees with the germline gene, perhaps due to a read error. The chain employs TRBV11-2 and TRBJ2-3; unclear D gene. The CDR3 runs 14 residues. Germline V gene lookup returns CDR1 SGHAT and CDR2 FQNNGV. The chain's CDR3 is CTSSLSSLGDTQYF. CDR3 coding DNA: TGTACCAGCAGCTTAAGTTCGTTAGGGGATACGCAGTATTTT.

The rearrangement links TRBV11-2 to TRBJ2-1; possible D gene TRBD2, 6 bases. This CDR3 comprises 18 residues. V was trimmed by 1 base and J by 8 bases, leaving 24 bases between them. The germline V gene has CDR1 SGHAT and CDR2 FQNNGV. As DNA, the CDR3 is TGTGCCAGCAGCTTAGTCCAGGCAGACAGCGGGTATGCGGATGAGCAGTTCTTC. This sequence encodes CASSLVQADSGYADEQFF. The whole variable domain, remainder taken from reference TRBV11-2 and TRBJ2-1, is EAGVAQSPRYKIIEKRQSVAFWCNPISGHATLYWYQQILGQGPKLLIQFQNNGVVDDSQLPKDRFSAERLKGVDSTLKIQPAKLEDSAVYLCASSLVQADSGYADEQFFGPGTRLTVL.

Comment on this clonotype: It may be a read error: a sequence one base away is much more abundant. V is TRBV12-3 or TRBV12-4 and J is TRBJ2-7, with 10 bases lining up with TRBD1. The CDR3 runs 14 residues. This CDR3 reads CTSQRGQGSYEQYF. CDR3 DNA sequence: TGTACCAGCCAACGGGGACAGGGGTCCTACGAGCAGTACTTC.

This clonotype was counted between two and nine times. This clone may be a read error of a much larger clone one base away. V and J are TRBV29-1 and TRBJ2-3; a possible D gene is TRBD2 (6 bases). The V gene's germline CDR1 is SQVTM and CDR2 ANQGSEA. This CDR3 is built from 15 residues. Trimming pared 2 bases from V and 0 bases from J, leaving 12 bases between. DNA of the CDR3: TGCAGCGTTGAAAGTAGCGGTACCAGCACAGATACGCAGTATTTT. This gives the protein CSVESSGTSTDTQYF.

Only one count was recorded for this clonotype. This clone may be a read error of a much larger clone one base away. The V call is TRBV21-1, the J call TRBJ2-7; no DNA check was done on the table's D call, TRBD1. TRBV21-1 is designated a pseudogene. The CDR3 is made up of 16 amino acids. DNA of the CDR3: TGTGCCAGCAGCAGCGCCATAGACAGGACGCTTGGGGAGCAGTACTTC. Protein: CASSSAIDRTLGEQYF.

This clonotype was picked up one time. A read error is possible here, since a much larger clone lies one base away. The chain has TRBV5-4 and TRBJ2-2; D is unclear. This CDR3 has 13 residues. V was pared by 5 bases and J by 3 bases, with 8 bases between. The V gene's germline CDR1 is SGHNT and CDR2 YYREEE (reference sequence). The DNA for the CDR3 is TGTGCCAGCAGACTCACTTACACCGGGGAGCTGTTTTTT. This sequence encodes CASRLTYTGELFF.

This clonotype was counted a single time. The chain recombines TRBV5-4 with TRBJ2-1, with D possibly being TRBD2 (6 bases). The CDR3 covers 15 residues. Germline V CDR1 and CDR2: SGHNT, YYREEE (reference sequence). V was trimmed by 7 bases and J by 9 bases, leaving 23 bases between them. The CDR3 bases are TGTGCCAGCGGCGCGGGGTCGGGTGGGGGGTTTGAGCAGTTCTTC. Protein sequence: CASGAGSGGGFEQFF.

In the case of this clonotype: The junction and the germline gene differ at one end; a read error may be behind it. V is TRBV11-2 and J is TRBJ2-1; no clear D. This CDR3 has 13 residues. From germline, CDR1 is SGHAT and CDR2 FQNNGV. DNA for the CDR3: TGCGTCAGCAGCCCCAACTATGGCAATGAGCAGTTCTTC. Protein: CVSSPNYGNEQFF.

The gene calls are TRBV19 and TRBJ1-5, with D unresolved. V was trimmed by 5 bases and J by 0 bases, leaving 5 bases between them. This CDR3 has 13 amino acids. Germline V gives CDR1 LNHDA, CDR2 SQIVND (reference sequence). The CDR3 loop is CASSAYSNQPQHF. DNA of the CDR3: TGTGCCAGTAGTGCTTATAGCAATCAGCCCCAGCATTTT.

Worth noting for this clonotype: Relative to the germline gene, one junction end is altered; a read error may explain this. The genes are TRBV11-2 and TRBJ2-2, with 8 nucleotides matching TRBD2. The CDR3 spans 15 residues. Germline CDR1 is SGHAT and CDR2 is FQNNGV. CDR3 DNA: TGTACCAGCAGCGCGAGACTAGCGCGTCACGGGGAGCTGTTTTTT. It is translated as CTSSARLARHGELFF. Combining the CDR3 with reference TRBV11-2 and TRBJ2-2 gives the whole variable domain EAGVAQSPRYKIIEKRQSVAFWCNPISGHATLYWYQQILGQGPKLLIQFQNNGVVDDSQLPKDRFSAERLKGVDSTLKIQPAKLEDSAVYLCTSSARLARHGELFFGEGSRLTVL.

Only a few counts were recorded for this clonotype. The chain is built from TRBV7-8 and TRBJ2-7; 7 bases match TRBD1. J lost 3 bases, V lost 2 bases, and 10 bases had no gene match. CDR3 length: 16 residues. Per germline, CDR1 SGHVS and CDR2 FQNEAQ. This chain's CDR3 is CASSLSGPGQLYEQYF. DNA of the CDR3: TGTGCCAGCAGCTTAAGCGGCCCGGGACAGCTCTACGAGCAGTACTTC.

A word on this clonotype: Sequence at one end of the junction differs from germline and may be a read error. V gene TRBV11-2 combines with J gene TRBJ2-1; tentative D call: TRBD2 (6 bases). Germline CDR1 reads SGHAT; CDR2 reads FQNNGV. The CDR3 covers 16 residues. The DNA for the CDR3 is TGTGCCAGCAGCTTAGCATATCTAGCGCTTTACAATGGGCAGTTCTTC. As protein: CASSLAYLALYNGQFF.

The chain recombines TRBV11-2 with TRBJ1-1; 7 bases are a match to TRBD1. CDR3 size: 18 residues. Germline V gene sequence: CDR1 SGHAT, CDR2 FQNNGV. The V segment lost 5 bases and the J segment 3 bases; nucleotides outside the gene matches: 18. The CDR3 loop is CASSPGGRGADSDTEAFF. The CDR3, as DNA: TGTGCCAGCAGCCCGGGGGGCAGGGGGGCAGATAGCGACACTGAAGCTTTCTTT.

In regard to this clonotype: One base away lies a much larger clone, so this may be a sequencing read error. The chain is built from TRBV28 and TRBJ1-5; D possibly corresponds to TRBD1 (5 bases). The germline V gene encodes CDR1 MDHEN and CDR2 SYDVKM. The CDR3 totals 14 residues. Written as DNA, the CDR3 is TGTGCCAGCAGTTTTCCCTGGGGCAATCAGCCCCAGAATTTT. It translates to CASSFPWGNQPQNF.

Turning to this clonotype: Given a much more abundant clone one base away, this may be a read error. The chain joins TRBV4-1 to TRBJ1-2; D perhaps matches TRBD1 (5 bases). The CDR3 is made up of 13 amino acids. The germline V gene has CDR1 MGHRA and CDR2 YSYEKL. V gave up 7 bases and J gave up 1 base, with 10 bases separating them. CDR3 protein: CASNHGGNYGYTF. The CDR3, as DNA: TGCGCCAGCAACCACGGGGGTAACTATGGCTACACCTTC.

There are many counts of this clonotype. The V gene is TRBV4-2, the J gene TRBJ1-3; D remains ambiguous. This CDR3 has 16 amino acids. V lost 4 bases and J lost 0, with 13 bases in between. Germline CDR1 reads LGHNA; CDR2 reads YNFKEQ. CDR3 in amino acids: CASSPTGGVSGNTIYF. The CDR3 bases are TGTGCCAGCAGCCCCACGGGCGGGGTCTCTGGAAACACCATATATTTT.

Concerning this clonotype: Since the CDR3 does not end with the conserved phenylalanine or tryptophan, this likely comes from a read error. CDR3 coding DNA: TGTGCCAGCAGCCCCGCCCAGGGGGCTTGGGAAGCTTTCTAT. As protein: CASSPAQGAWEAFY. The chain has TRBV11-2 and TRBJ1-1; 8 nucleotides match TRBD1. V trimming: 5 bases; J trimming: 8 bases; junction bases outside the gene matches: 10. Germline V lookup: CDR1 SGHAT, CDR2 FQNNGV. This CDR3 is built from 14 residues.

Notes on this clonotype: One junction end disagrees with the germline gene, perhaps due to a read error. This chain uses TRBV11-1 with TRBJ2-4; the D is unclear. CDR3 length: 15 amino acids. The germline V gene encodes CDR1 SGHAT and CDR2 FQDESV (reference sequence). CDR3 in amino acids: CASSPDPPGRNTQYF. CDR3 bases: TGTGCCAGCAGCCCTGACCCTCCGGGCAGAAACACTCAGTACTTC.

On this clonotype itself: Relative to the germline gene, one junction end is altered; a read error may explain this. V usage is TRBV19 and J usage is TRBJ2-2, with D maybe TRBD1 (7 bases). The CDR3 contains 14 residues. CDR1 and CDR2 from the germline V gene are LNHDA and SQIVND (reference sequence). The CDR3 nucleotides read TGTGCCAGTAGTATGGAAGGGGGCACCGGGGGGCTGTTTTTT. It yields the protein CASSMEGGTGGLFF.

Remarks on this clonotype: The junction departs from the called germline gene at one end, perhaps through a read error. This chain uses TRBV4-2 with TRBJ2-5; TRBD1 or TRBD2 may be the D gene (5 bases each). This CDR3 has 17 amino acids. CDR1 is LGHNA and CDR2 is YNFKEQ in the germline V gene. CDR3 coding DNA: TGTGCCAGTAGCCAAGCGGCCCTCGGGACCCCCGACGTGACCCAGTACTTC. This sequence encodes CASSQAALGTPDVTQYF.